The 17 T cell receptor beta chains listed next were all sequenced from one sample in a study of shared clonotypes between healthy human individuals. Sequenced by immunoSEQ multiplex PCR; TCRdb stores in-frame clones only, minus some. The sample lists hundreds of thousands of clones, approximately 73% occurring once. The sequencing sample was made of memory CD4+ T cells sorted from blood. The subset here: CD45RA-negative fraction. These receptors came from a woman in her twenties or thirties in good health.

The chain joins TRBV19 to TRBJ2-7, with TRBD2 identical over 10 bases. Trimming cost V 5 bases and J 0 bases; bases outside gene matches: 4. The CDR3 consists of 15 residues. The germline CDR1 and CDR2 sequences are LNHDA and SQIVND (reference sequence). The CDR3 reads CASSSPSGSSYEQYF. The DNA for the CDR3 is TGTGCCAGTAGTTCCCCTAGCGGGAGCTCCTACGAGCAGTACTTC.

The rearrangement links TRBV5-1 to TRBJ2-3; D may correspond to TRBD1 or TRBD2 (5 bases each). CDR3 length: 14 residues. V was pared by 7 bases and J by 9 bases, with 21 bases between. From germline, CDR1 is SGHRS and CDR2 YFSETQ. This CDR3 is CASQFGTTGHTQYF. CDR3 sequence (DNA): TGCGCCAGCCAATTTGGGACCACGGGGCACACGCAGTATTTT.

The CDR3 reads CASSDSTQGGGYGYTF. The CDR3 coding sequence is TGTGCCAGCAGTGACTCGACACAGGGAGGAGGTTATGGCTACACCTTC. The chain combines TRBV6-4 with TRBJ1-2; TRBD1 is a possible D gene (6 bases). Per germline, CDR1 MRHNA and CDR2 SNTAGT. V was trimmed by 0 bases and J by 5 bases, leaving 16 bases between them. The CDR3 has 16 amino acids.

The chain recombines TRBV7-9 with TRBJ1-1, with TRBD1 matching 7 bases. The length of the CDR3 is 13 residues. Germline V lookup: CDR1 SEHNR, CDR2 FQNEAQ (reference sequence). V lost 5 bases, J lost 5 bases, and 5 bases stayed unmatched. The CDR3 nucleotides are TGTGCCAGCAGCATTCAGGGGGGGACTGAAGCTTTCTTT. Translating it yields CASSIQGGTEAFF. Looking up the rest from reference TRBV7-9 and TRBJ1-1 gives the full variable domain: DTGVSQNPRHKITKRGQNVTFRCDPISEHNRLYWYRQTLGQGPEFLTYFQNEAQLEKSRLLSDRFSAERPKGSFSTLEIQRTEQGDSAMYLCASSIQGGTEAFFGQGTRLTVV.

This clone was seen only a few times. This chain joins TRBV2 and TRBJ2-5; D is ambiguous. V gave up 1 base and J gave up 2 bases, with 11 bases separating them. The CDR3 is 15 amino acids. Germline lookup yields CDR1 SNHLY and CDR2 FYNNEI. CDR3 DNA sequence: TGTGCCAGCAGTGAAGAGTGGTACGGACAAGAGACCCAGTACTTC. This sequence encodes CASSEEWYGQETQYF.

The chain employs TRBV5-6 and TRBJ2-2; weak D call: TRBD1 (5 bases). Germline lookup yields CDR1 SGHDT and CDR2 YYEEEE. Trimming took 4 bases from V and 0 from J, leaving 10 bases between them. The CDR3 runs 15 residues. The CDR3 here is CASSTTAPNTGELFF. For the CDR3, the DNA is TGTGCCAGCAGCACGACAGCCCCGAACACCGGGGAGCTGTTTTTT.

This clone was picked up a small number of times. The same CDR3 is also encoded by other DNA sequences in this sample. The V call is TRBV7-8, the J call TRBJ1-5; no reliable D call. CDR3 size: 14 residues. V shed 1 base and J shed 1 base, with 5 bases lying between them. Germline CDR1 is SGHVS and CDR2 is FQNEAQ. Here the CDR3 reads CASSLVVSNQPQHF. CDR3 nucleotide sequence: TGTGCCAGCAGCTTAGTTGTCAGCAATCAGCCCCAGCATTTT.

The rearrangement joins TRBV6-6 to TRBJ2-3, with a weak D call TRBD1 (6 bases). The CDR3 contains 14 residues. CDR1 is MNHNY, CDR2 SVGAGI, per germline (reference sequence). The V and J ends lost 2 bases and 6 bases respectively, with 12 bases between them. CDR3 in DNA: TGTGCCAGCAGTTACCTACAGGGAAGCGATACGCAGTATTTT. Its protein product is CASSYLQGSDTQYF.

This clone was observed a single time. V is TRBV5-1 and J is TRBJ2-7, with 13 bases identical to TRBD2. Germline values: CDR1 SGHRS, CDR2 YFSETQ. The CDR3 has 14 amino acids. The trim removed 5 bases at V and 4 bases at J, leaving 3 bases unmatched. The CDR3 loop reads CASRRTSGSYEQYF. In nucleotides, the CDR3 is TGCGCCAGCAGGAGGACTAGCGGGAGTTACGAGCAGTACTTC. The full variable domain, with the rest looked up from reference TRBV5-1 and TRBJ2-7, is KAGVTQTPRYLIKTRGQQVTLSCSPISGHRSVSWYQQTPGQGLQFLFEYFSETQRNKGNFPGRFSGRQFSNSRSEMNVSTLELGDSALYLCASRRTSGSYEQYFGPGTRLTVT.

This clone was seen a few times. The J gene is TRBJ2-3, the V gene TRBV30, with D unresolved. The CDR3 consists of 10 residues. V lost 5 bases and J lost 1, with 1 base in between. CDR1 and CDR2 (germline): GTSNPN, SVGIG (reference sequence). CDR3 DNA: TGTGCCTGGGGCACAGATACGCAGTATTTT. Its translation: CAWGTDTQYF.

The table lists this clone with a few counts. The chain links TRBV9 to TRBJ1-5; D is ambiguous. V was trimmed by 0 bases and J by 3 bases, leaving 4 bases between them. Germline-derived CDR1 and CDR2 are SGDLS and YYNGEE. The CDR3 consists of 13 residues. The CDR3 loop reads CASSVAPNQPQHF. As DNA, the CDR3 is TGTGCCAGCAGCGTAGCTCCCAATCAGCCCCAGCATTTT.

The V gene is TRBV10-3, the J gene TRBJ1-1, with D perhaps matching TRBD1 (5 bases). V lost 8 bases and J 3 bases, leaving 16 bases between the germline ends. CDR3 length equals 14 residues. Germline CDR1 and CDR2: ENHRY and SYGVKD. The CDR3 loop is CAIHRGGGDTEAFF. In DNA, the CDR3 is TGTGCCATCCATAGGGGTGGTGGGGACACTGAAGCTTTCTTT.

This clone was counted between two and nine times. The chain uses TRBV2 and TRBJ2-3, with 10 bases matching TRBD1. The CDR3 sequence is 16 residues long. Germline trimming cut 9 bases from V and 4 bases from J; bases unmatched to any gene: 13. The germline CDR1 and CDR2 sequences are SNHLY and FYNNEI. The CDR3 protein is CASLGGRQGASDTQYF. CDR3 nucleotides: TGTGCCAGTTTGGGAGGGCGACAGGGGGCCTCAGATACGCAGTATTTT.

This clone has at least ten counts. The gene calls are TRBV5-5 and TRBJ2-7, with 8 bases matching TRBD2. The CDR3 extends over 15 amino acids. J was trimmed by 3 bases and V by 3 bases; bases with no gene match: 8. CDR1 and CDR2 (germline): SGHKS, YYEKEE (reference sequence). The CDR3 nucleotides read TGTGCCAGCAGCTATGCGGGGACTAGAGGCTACGAGCAGTACTTC. This encodes CASSYAGTRGYEQYF.

CDR3 sequence (DNA): TGTGCCAGCAGCCAACTGGACAGTAGCACAGATACGCAGTATTTT. It yields the protein CASSQLDSSTDTQYF. The rearrangement links TRBV4-2 to TRBJ2-3; weak D call: TRBD1 (6 bases). The germline V gene encodes CDR1 LGHNA and CDR2 YNFKEQ. The CDR3 is made up of 15 amino acids. V was pared by 2 bases and J by 0 bases, with 9 bases between.

The chain has TRBV5-1 and TRBJ1-2; tentative D call: TRBD1 (6 bases). The V and J ends lost 3 bases and 4 bases respectively, with 10 bases between them. Germline-derived CDR1 and CDR2 are SGHRS and YFSETQ. CDR3 length equals 13 residues. The DNA of the CDR3 is TGCGCCAGCAGCTCACAGGGTACCTATGGCTACACCTTC. Translating it yields CASSSQGTYGYTF.

The V gene is TRBV9, the J gene TRBJ2-2; 12 nucleotides match TRBD2. CDR1 and CDR2 (germline): SGDLS, YYNGEE. V dropped 4 bases and J dropped 4; count of bases not matched to a gene: 11. The CDR3 consists of 18 residues. The CDR3 DNA reads as TGTGCCAGCAGCCCGGGGTGGCTAGCGGGAGGGCGCACCGGGGAGCTGTTTTTT. Protein sequence: CASSPGWLAGGRTGELFF. Drawing the rest from reference TRBV9 and TRBJ2-2, the complete variable domain is DSGVTQTPKHLITATGQRVTLRCSPRSGDLSVYWYQQSLDQGLQFLIQYYNGEERAKGNILERFSAQQFPDLHSELNLSSLELGDSALYFCASSPGWLAGGRTGELFFGEGSRLTVL.